Listed below are T cell receptor beta chains from one sample, sequenced in a study of T cells after yellow fever vaccination. TCRdb redid the calling of the 5' RACE reads with MiXCR, one entry per CDR3 protein. The data show some 340,000 distinct CDR3 sequences, roughly 10% seen once. The source material was CD4+ T cells sorted from PBMCs, sampled 45 days after the yellow fever booster vaccination. The receptors stem from a man aged 18-30 years who received the YFV17D yellow fever vaccine. Each CDR3 is given with its conserved first and last residue. Each record gives: V gene, J gene, D gene, clone size, CDR3 protein, CDR3 DNA. D genes are given only for firm matches. Expanded clones get a size class; other rows say once, few or many, or leave the size out.

V: TRBV7-2; J: TRBJ2-1; D: .; size: many; CDR3: CASSRGDFGYNEQFF; DNA: TGTGCCAGCAGCCGAGGGGACTTCGGCTACAATGAGCAGTTCTTC
V: TRBV18; J: TRBJ2-7; D: TRBD1; size: few; CDR3: CASSPKTLTGGGEQYF; DNA: TGTGCCAGCTCACCAAAAACCCTGACAGGGGGCGGCGAGCAGTACTTC
V: TRBV5-1; J: TRBJ2-1; D: .; size: .; CDR3: CASSLEAGNEQFF; DNA: TGCGCCAGCAGCTTGGAGGCGGGGAATGAGCAGTTCTTC
V: TRBV18; J: TRBJ1-5; D: TRBD1; size: .; CDR3: CASSPESGQGKPQHF; DNA: TGTGCCAGCTCACCCGAATCGGGACAGGGGAAGCCCCAGCATTTT
V: TRBV20-1; J: TRBJ2-3; D: .; size: .; CDR3: CSANSGSTDTQYF; DNA: TGCAGTGCTAATAGCGGTAGCACAGATACGCAGTATTTT
V: TRBV7-3; J: TRBJ1-1; D: .; size: few; CDR3: CASSSGTYSEAFF; DNA: TGTGCCAGCAGCTCCGGGACCTATTCCGAAGCTTTCTTT
V: TRBV20-1; J: TRBJ2-2; D: .; size: few; CDR3: CSARRDGELFF; DNA: TGCAGTGCTCGACGGGACGGGGAGCTGTTTTTT
V: TRBV5-1; J: TRBJ2-3; D: .; size: .; CDR3: CASSLSAGQDTQYF; DNA: TGCGCCAGCAGCTTGTCGGCGGGGCAGGATACGCAGTATTTT
V: TRBV4-3; J: TRBJ1-6; D: TRBD1; size: .; CDR3: CASSQSRGKNSPLHF; DNA: TGCGCCAGCAGCCAATCCAGGGGGAAAAATTCACCCCTCCACTTT
V: TRBV4-3; J: TRBJ2-7; D: TRBD1; size: many; CDR3: CASFPKSSGTGGHEQYF; DNA: TGCGCCAGCTTCCCCAAGTCCTCCGGGACAGGGGGCCACGAGCAGTACTTC
V: TRBV7-2; J: TRBJ2-5; D: .; size: many; CDR3: CASSSNPGAETQYF; DNA: TGTGCCAGCAGCTCAAACCCCGGGGCAGAGACCCAGTACTTC
V: TRBV20-1; J: TRBJ2-1; D: .; size: .; CDR3: CSAYGDSRQFF; DNA: TGCAGTGCATACGGCGACAGCCGACAGTTCTTC
V: TRBV19; J: TRBJ1-1; D: .; size: few; CDR3: CASSTQPGITKEAFF; DNA: TGTGCCAGTAGTACTCAGCCAGGGATCACCAAAGAAGCTTTCTTT
V: TRBV7-2; J: TRBJ2-3; D: .; size: .; CDR3: CASSLVGGRADTQYF; DNA: TGTGCCAGCAGCTTAGTCGGGGGCCGCGCAGATACGCAGTATTTT
V: TRBV11-2; J: TRBJ1-1; D: TRBD1; size: .; CDR3: CASSRTTGASNTEAFF; DNA: TGTGCCAGCAGCCGTACTACAGGGGCCTCGAACACTGAAGCTTTCTTT
V: TRBV6-6; J: TRBJ1-3; D: .; size: .; CDR3: CASSYPVGTGNTIYF; DNA: TGTGCCAGCAGTTACCCAGTCGGAACCGGAAACACCATATATTTT
V: TRBV27; J: TRBJ1-2; D: .; size: few; CDR3: CASSATPIYGYTF; DNA: TGTGCCAGCAGTGCGACACCGATTTATGGCTACACCTTC
V: TRBV4-3; J: TRBJ2-7; D: TRBD1; size: many; CDR3: CASSQDRARTGTSEQYF; DNA: TGCGCCAGCAGCCAAGATAGGGCTCGGACAGGAACTTCCGAGCAGTACTTC
V: TRBV14; J: TRBJ1-2; D: .; size: few; CDR3: CASSQLGPPYGYTF; DNA: TGTGCCAGCAGCCAACTCGGTCCACCATATGGCTACACCTTC
V: TRBV5-1; J: TRBJ2-5; D: .; size: once; CDR3: CASRTFGGAETQYF; DNA: TGCGCCAGCAGGACATTTGGGGGCGCAGAGACCCAGTACTTC
V: TRBV5-4; J: TRBJ2-1; D: TRBD2; size: few; CDR3: CASSLPRQRGVREQFF; DNA: TGTGCCAGCAGCTTACCCCGGCAGCGGGGGGTGAGGGAGCAGTTCTTC
V: TRBV6-5; J: TRBJ2-1; D: TRBD2; size: few; CDR3: CASSYGWGGYNEQFF; DNA: TGTGCCAGCAGTTACGGGTGGGGGGGGTACAATGAGCAGTTCTTC
V: TRBV20-1; J: TRBJ1-1; D: .; size: .; CDR3: CLLLGRDTEAFF; DNA: TGCCTTCTCTTGGGGAGGGACACTGAAGCTTTCTTT
V: TRBV27; J: TRBJ2-5; D: .; size: .; CDR3: CATAVRTQETQYF; DNA: TGTGCCACCGCGGTCCGCACCCAAGAGACCCAGTACTTC
V: TRBV18; J: TRBJ1-5; D: TRBD1; size: many; CDR3: CASSGTGGGNQPQHF; DNA: TGTGCCAGCTCAGGGACAGGGGGAGGCAATCAGCCCCAGCATTTT
V: TRBV7-2; J: TRBJ2-7; D: .; size: .; CDR3: CASRGTVSYEQYF; DNA: TGTGCCAGCCGGGGGACAGTGAGCTACGAGCAGTACTTC
V: TRBV2; J: TRBJ1-5; D: .; size: .; CDR3: CASSEESGQPQHF; DNA: TGTGCCAGCAGTGAAGAGAGCGGGCAGCCCCAGCATTTT
V: TRBV7-2; J: TRBJ2-1; D: .; size: many; CDR3: CASSSPGTLYNEQFF; DNA: TGTGCCAGCAGCTCCCCTGGGACATTATACAATGAGCAGTTCTTC
V: TRBV4-3; J: TRBJ1-4; D: .; size: .; CDR3: CASSQDMDEKLFF; DNA: TGCGCCAGCAGCCAAGACATGGATGAAAAACTGTTTTTT
V: TRBV10-2; J: TRBJ2-3; D: TRBD2; size: .; CDR3: CASSESRTSGGSDTQYF; DNA: TGCGCCAGCAGTGAGTCCCGGACTAGCGGGGGCTCAGATACGCAGTATTTT
V: TRBV20-1; J: TRBJ2-7; D: .; size: few; CDR3: CSASRPSYEQYF; DNA: TGCAGTGCTAGTAGGCCTTCCTACGAGCAGTACTTC
V: TRBV7-2; J: TRBJ2-1; D: .; size: few; CDR3: CASSLERAGRQFF; DNA: TGTGCCAGCAGCTTAGAAAGGGCGGGGCGGCAGTTCTTC
V: TRBV15; J: TRBJ2-1; D: TRBD2; size: .; CDR3: CATSRRHLAGGPLWSYNEQFF; DNA: TGTGCCACCAGCAGAAGACATTTAGCGGGGGGGCCTCTTTGGTCCTACAATGAGCAGTTCTTC
V: TRBV20-1; J: TRBJ2-1; D: .; size: .; CDR3: CSGQDSSWDEQFF; DNA: TGCAGTGGTCAGGACAGCTCCTGGGATGAGCAGTTCTTC
V: TRBV7-2; J: TRBJ1-5; D: .; size: few; CDR3: CASSQNHISNQPQHF; DNA: TGTGCCAGCAGCCAGAACCACATTAGCAATCAGCCCCAGCATTTT
V: TRBV4-1; J: TRBJ1-1; D: TRBD1; size: many; CDR3: CASSQSGTANTEAFF; DNA: TGCGCCAGCAGCCAATCCGGGACAGCGAACACTGAAGCTTTCTTT
V: TRBV20-1; J: TRBJ1-5; D: .; size: few; CDR3: CSASPTGFPPQHF; DNA: TGCAGTGCTAGCCCCACAGGGTTCCCGCCCCAGCATTTT
V: TRBV3-1; J: TRBJ2-2; D: .; size: few; CDR3: CASSIRRGGELFF; DNA: TGTGCCAGCAGCATAAGACGGGGCGGGGAGCTGTTTTTT
V: TRBV4-1; J: TRBJ1-4; D: .; size: few; CDR3: CASNQGPQRGEKLFF; DNA: TGCGCCAGCAACCAAGGGCCCCAACGGGGTGAAAAACTGTTTTTT
V: TRBV12-3/TRBV12-4; J: TRBJ2-3; D: .; size: .; CDR3: CASSFSASTVTQYF; DNA: TGTGCCAGCAGTTTTAGTGCAAGCACAGTTACGCAGTATTTT
V: TRBV6-2/TRBV6-3; J: TRBJ2-6; D: TRBD1; size: few; CDR3: CASSHTLGQGSSGANVLTF; DNA: TGTGCCAGCAGTCATACCCTCGGACAGGGGAGCTCTGGGGCCAACGTCCTGACTTTC
V: TRBV15; J: TRBJ1-3; D: .; size: many; CDR3: CATSRDPDNPGNTIYF; DNA: TGTGCCACCAGCAGAGATCCGGACAACCCTGGAAACACCATATATTTT
V: TRBV4-3; J: TRBJ2-5; D: .; size: few; CDR3: CASSHAGLGKTQYF; DNA: TGCGCCAGCAGCCATGCCGGGCTCGGGAAGACCCAGTACTTC
V: TRBV4-3; J: TRBJ1-2; D: TRBD1; size: few; CDR3: CASSQARGQLLYGYTF; DNA: TGCGCCAGCAGCCAAGCCCGGGGACAGCTCCTTTACGGCTACACCTTC
V: TRBV28; J: TRBJ1-5; D: .; size: once; CDR3: CASSPPGTVNQPQHF; DNA: TGTGCCAGCAGTCCCCCCGGGACGGTAAATCAGCCCCAGCATTTT
V: TRBV10-3; J: TRBJ2-5; D: .; size: many; CDR3: CAISRGETQYF; DNA: TGTGCCATCTCTCGGGGCGAGACCCAGTACTTC